A selection of T cell receptor beta chains follows, all from one sample in a study of vaccination and CD4 T cells after COVID-19. TCRdb called the PCR reads again in MiXCR, with one record for every CDR3 protein. This repertoire shows 6,500 or so distinct CDR3 sequences, approximately 45% found once; its top ten account for about two fifths. Their recognized antigens are unknown. Sequencing used CD4+ T cells from blood, cultured in vitro. The receptors originated from a human donor in good health. The CDR3 runs from the conserved cysteine through the conserved F or W. The order of the fields is CDR3 DNA, CDR3 protein, D gene, clone size, J gene, V gene. The D gene is left open where the match is weak. Expanded clones get a size class; other rows say once, few or many, or leave the size out.

CDR3nt: TGTGCCACCAGCAGGGACCGGGACACCACAGATACGCAGTATTTT
CDR3aa: CATSRDRDTTDTQYF
d_gene: NA
abundance: NA
j_gene: TRBJ2-3
v_gene: TRBV15

CDR3nt: TGTGCCAGCAGTTACTCGAGGGCAGGGCTTACAAATTCACCCCTCCACTTT
CDR3aa: CASSYSRAGLTNSPLHF
d_gene: NA
abundance: NA
j_gene: TRBJ1-6
v_gene: TRBV6-5

CDR3nt: TGTGCCAGCAGCTTATGGCGGGAGCCCCCCAGGAATGAGCAGTTCTTC
CDR3aa: CASSLWREPPRNEQFF
d_gene: TRBD2
abundance: NA
j_gene: TRBJ2-1
v_gene: TRBV11-1

CDR3nt: TGTGCCAGCAGACTTCCGGGACAGGGGTTGTATGGCTACACCTTC
CDR3aa: CASRLPGQGLYGYTF
d_gene: TRBD1
abundance: NA
j_gene: TRBJ1-2
v_gene: TRBV2

CDR3nt: TGTGCCAGCAGCCTTGCTTTTAGGGGGACGAGTAATTCACCCCTCCACTTT
CDR3aa: CASSLAFRGTSNSPLHF
d_gene: NA
abundance: NA
j_gene: TRBJ1-6
v_gene: TRBV14

CDR3nt: TGTGCCAGTAGTGTAAGCAGGGGGCTCCAGAATAATTCACCCCTCCACTTT
CDR3aa: CASSVSRGLQNNSPLHF
d_gene: TRBD1
abundance: NA
j_gene: TRBJ1-6
v_gene: TRBV19

CDR3nt: TGTGCCAGCAGTTACATCCGGACAGGGGGCAACTATGGCTACACCTTC
CDR3aa: CASSYIRTGGNYGYTF
d_gene: TRBD1
abundance: NA
j_gene: TRBJ1-2
v_gene: TRBV6-5

CDR3nt: TGTGCCAGCAGCTTCCGAGAGGGGGCTGCCAATGAGCAGTTCTTC
CDR3aa: CASSFREGAANEQFF
d_gene: TRBD1
abundance: NA
j_gene: TRBJ2-1
v_gene: TRBV7-8

CDR3nt: TGTGCCACCAAAGGAGGGGTCATGAACACTGAAGCTTTCTTT
CDR3aa: CATKGGVMNTEAFF
d_gene: NA
abundance: NA
j_gene: TRBJ1-1
v_gene: TRBV24-1

CDR3nt: TGCAGTGCTAGAGATGGAGCAGGGGAAAACTATGGCTACACCTTC
CDR3aa: CSARDGAGENYGYTF
d_gene: NA
abundance: NA
j_gene: TRBJ1-2
v_gene: TRBV20-1

CDR3nt: TGTGCCAGCAGTGAAGCCGCCGCGGACAGCTCCTATAATTCACCCCTCCACTTT
CDR3aa: CASSEAAADSSYNSPLHF
d_gene: NA
abundance: few
j_gene: TRBJ1-6
v_gene: TRBV6-1

CDR3nt: NA
CDR3aa: CISVSEAYARGTGLVDNSPLHF
d_gene: NA
abundance: few
j_gene: TRBJ1-6
v_gene: TRBV7-5

CDR3nt: TGTGCCAGCAGCTCAGGGGCGGCCGCCTCTGGAAACACCATATATTTT
CDR3aa: CASSSGAAASGNTIYF
d_gene: NA
abundance: NA
j_gene: TRBJ1-3
v_gene: TRBV7-8

CDR3nt: TGTGCCAGCAGCGGGGGACAGGAGGTCGGGGAGCTGTTTTTT
CDR3aa: CASSGGQEVGELFF
d_gene: TRBD1
abundance: NA
j_gene: TRBJ2-2
v_gene: TRBV7-2

CDR3nt: TGTGCCAGCAGCACTACAATCGGGGATTCACCCCTCCACTTT
CDR3aa: CASSTTIGDSPLHF
d_gene: NA
abundance: NA
j_gene: TRBJ1-6
v_gene: TRBV2

CDR3nt: TGTGCCAGCAGCGTAGGCGGGACAGGTCGCAATGAGCAGTTCTTC
CDR3aa: CASSVGGTGRNEQFF
d_gene: TRBD1
abundance: NA
j_gene: TRBJ2-1
v_gene: TRBV9

CDR3nt: TGTGCCAGCAGCCCGGGGTCGGGGAATTCACCCCTCCACTTT
CDR3aa: CASSPGSGNSPLHF
d_gene: NA
abundance: NA
j_gene: TRBJ1-6
v_gene: TRBV6-2/TRBV6-3

CDR3nt: TGTGCCAGCAGTTTAACCGGGTGGGCCTACGAGCAGTACTTC
CDR3aa: CASSLTGWAYEQYF
d_gene: NA
abundance: NA
j_gene: TRBJ2-7
v_gene: TRBV27

CDR3nt: TGTGCCACCAGTGCCACCGGGGCCACGGACACTGAAGCTTTCTTT
CDR3aa: CATSATGATDTEAFF
d_gene: NA
abundance: NA
j_gene: TRBJ1-1
v_gene: TRBV24-1

CDR3nt: TGTGCCAGCAGTTTACAGACCCATAGCAATCAGCCCCAGCATTTT
CDR3aa: CASSLQTHSNQPQHF
d_gene: NA
abundance: NA
j_gene: TRBJ1-5
v_gene: TRBV2

CDR3nt: TGCAGTGCTAGAGAGTACGGGGGTGGCTCCTACAATGAGCAGTTCTTC
CDR3aa: CSAREYGGGSYNEQFF
d_gene: NA
abundance: NA
j_gene: TRBJ2-1
v_gene: TRBV20-1

CDR3nt: TGTGCCAGTAGCGGGACTTCAACCTACGAGCAGTACTTC
CDR3aa: CASSGTSTYEQYF
d_gene: NA
abundance: NA
j_gene: TRBJ2-7
v_gene: TRBV19

CDR3nt: TGTGCCAGCAGCCTAACTGGGGGGGTCGAGGGCTACACCTTC
CDR3aa: CASSLTGGVEGYTF
d_gene: NA
abundance: few
j_gene: TRBJ1-2
v_gene: TRBV7-6

CDR3nt: TGTGCCAGTAGTATCCCCCCGCGAGGGCTAAGCCAAGAGACCCAGTACTTC
CDR3aa: CASSIPPRGLSQETQYF
d_gene: NA
abundance: NA
j_gene: TRBJ2-5
v_gene: TRBV19

CDR3nt: TGCGCCAGCAGCAGAGGACAGGGCAGGAGCACTGAAGCTTTCTTT
CDR3aa: CASSRGQGRSTEAFF
d_gene: TRBD1
abundance: NA
j_gene: TRBJ1-1
v_gene: TRBV5-1

CDR3nt: TGTGCCAGCAGTTCTGGCCTGAACACTGAAGCTTTCTTT
CDR3aa: CASSSGLNTEAFF
d_gene: NA
abundance: NA
j_gene: TRBJ1-1
v_gene: TRBV6-4